These 8 T cell receptor beta chains were sequenced from one sample in a study of radiotherapy plus CTLA-4 blockade in lung cancer. TCRdb's table, derived via immunoSEQ multiplex PCR, lists solely in-frame clones and lacks some. The sample contains around 80,000 clones, more than 80% of which appear only once. The sequences come from peripheral blood, collected from a patient treated with radiotherapy plus ipilimumab. The receptors here all came from a human donor with non-small cell lung cancer who had stable disease on radiotherapy plus ipilimumab.

The chain has TRBV11-2 and TRBJ2-2; TRBD2 matches 9 bases. J gave up 4 bases and V 5 bases, and 14 bases lay outside the gene matches. Germline V CDR1 and CDR2: SGHAT, FQNNGV. CDR3 length: 18 residues. CDR3 sequence: CASSPPGPLAGFTGELFF. The CDR3 bases are TGTGCCAGCAGCCCCCCCGGTCCTCTAGCGGGATTCACCGGGGAGCTGTTTTTT.

CDR3 bases: TGTGCCATCAGTGAGTCTGGGGGACCCAATGAAAAACTGTTTTTT. It encodes CAISESGGPNEKLFF. The V gene is TRBV10-3, the J gene TRBJ1-4; tentatively, D is TRBD1 (5 bases). Trimming shortened V by 0 bases and J by 5 bases, and 10 bases separated the two germline ends. The CDR3 is made up of 15 amino acids. In germline, CDR1 is ENHRY, CDR2 SYGVKD.

V gene TRBV19 combines with J gene TRBJ1-4; D remains ambiguous. V was shortened by 4 bases and J by 7 bases, with 19 bases between the two germline ends. The CDR3 contains 16 residues. CDR1 and CDR2 from the germline V gene are LNHDA and SQIVND (reference sequence). Written as DNA, the CDR3 is TGTGCCAGTAGTAAGGTTGAACAGTCCTGGGGTGAAAAACTGTTTTTT. It codes for CASSKVEQSWGEKLFF.

This sequence joins TRBV27 and TRBJ2-2; D call uncertain. The CDR3 contains 12 residues. With 5 bases removed from V and 2 bases from J, the gap between germline ends came to 3 bases. Looked up from germline, CDR1 is MNHEY and CDR2 is SMNVEV (reference sequence). CDR3 DNA sequence: TGTGCCAGCAGTCCAAACACCGGGGAGCTGTTTTTT. Residues: CASSPNTGELFF.

This clone showed up just a few times. The chain couples TRBV7-2 to TRBJ1-4; maybe TRBD1 (6 bases). V lost 2 bases and J lost 0, with 13 bases in between. This CDR3 is built from 17 residues. Germline CDR1 SGHTA, CDR2 FQGNSA. CDR3 protein: CASSLPFDRTTNEKLFF. CDR3 coding DNA: TGTGCCAGCAGCTTACCTTTTGACAGGACAACTAATGAAAAACTGTTTTTT.

This clone was seen more than once but under ten times. This chain connects TRBV7-9 to TRBJ2-6, with unresolved D. The ends were cut back, 1 base at V and 4 bases at J, with 8 bases in the middle. The CDR3 spans 15 residues. CDR1 SEHNR and CDR2 FQNEAQ come from the germline V gene (reference sequence). The CDR3 nucleotides are TGTGCCAGCAGCTTAGTGGTCGGAGGGGCCAACGTCCTGACTTTC. It yields the protein CASSLVVGGANVLTF.

This clone was seen a single time. The V call is TRBV6-5, the J call TRBJ2-2; D not certain. Trimming removed 6 bases from V and 4 bases from J, with 6 bases in between. Germline loops: CDR1 MNHEY, CDR2 SVGAGI. The CDR3 has 12 amino acids. The CDR3 DNA follows: TGTGCCAGCAGGCCATTCACCGGGGAGCTGTTTTTT. This sequence encodes CASRPFTGELFF.

This clone has only one observation. This chain connects TRBV10-3 to TRBJ1-5; perhaps TRBD1 as D (5 bases). Germline CDR1 is ENHRY and CDR2 is SYGVKD. This CDR3 contains 16 residues. Trimming removed 4 bases at V and 4 bases at J, with 17 bases between. This chain's CDR3 is CAISGGMGGANQPQHF. The CDR3 nucleotides read TGTGCCATCAGTGGGGGGATGGGGGGAGCTAATCAGCCCCAGCATTTT.